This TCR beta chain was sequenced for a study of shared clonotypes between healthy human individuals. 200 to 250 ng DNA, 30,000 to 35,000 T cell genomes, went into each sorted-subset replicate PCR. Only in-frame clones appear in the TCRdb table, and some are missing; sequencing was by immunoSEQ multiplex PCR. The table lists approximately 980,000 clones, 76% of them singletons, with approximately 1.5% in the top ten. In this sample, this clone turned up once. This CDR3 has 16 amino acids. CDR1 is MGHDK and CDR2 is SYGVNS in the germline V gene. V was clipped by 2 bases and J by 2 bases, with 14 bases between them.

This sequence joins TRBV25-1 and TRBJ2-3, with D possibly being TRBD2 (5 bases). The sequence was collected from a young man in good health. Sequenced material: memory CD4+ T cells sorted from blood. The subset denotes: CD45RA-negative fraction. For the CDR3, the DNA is TGTGCCAGCAGTGAAAGGGCCCGGGGTTCCACAGATACGCAGTATTTT. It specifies CASSERARGSTDTQYF.